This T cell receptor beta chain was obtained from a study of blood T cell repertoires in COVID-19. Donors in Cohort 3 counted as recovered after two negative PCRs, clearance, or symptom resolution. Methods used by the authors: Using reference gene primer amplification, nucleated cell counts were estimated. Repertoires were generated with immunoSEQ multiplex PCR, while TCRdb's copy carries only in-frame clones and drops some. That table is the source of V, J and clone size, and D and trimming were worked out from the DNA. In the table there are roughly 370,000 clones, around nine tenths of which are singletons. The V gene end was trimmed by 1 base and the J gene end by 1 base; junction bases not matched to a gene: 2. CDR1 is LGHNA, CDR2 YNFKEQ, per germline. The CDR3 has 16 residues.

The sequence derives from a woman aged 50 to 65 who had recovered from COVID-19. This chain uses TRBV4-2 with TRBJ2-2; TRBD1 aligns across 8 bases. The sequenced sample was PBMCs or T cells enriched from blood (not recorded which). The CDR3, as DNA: TGTGCCAGCAGCCAAGGGGGGACAGGGAACACCGGGGAGCTGTTTTTT. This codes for CASSQGGTGNTGELFF.